This is a list of T cell receptor beta chains from one sample in a study of T cell responses to AZD1222 COVID-19 vaccine. Profiling relied on immunoSEQ multiplex PCR, and the TCRdb table lists in-frame clones only, not all of them. The table shows 150,000 to 200,000 clones, with approximately 86% occurring only once. The sample in question was peripheral blood, obtained 28 days after the second AZD1222 dose. These receptors were obtained from an adult who received the AZD1222 COVID-19 vaccine. Each CDR3 is given with its conserved first and last residue. The order of the fields is CDR3 DNA, CDR3 protein, clone size, D gene, J gene, V gene. D genes are given only for firm matches. Part of the rows lack a size; the others show once, few, many or a class for expanded clones.

DNA: TGTGCCAGCAGCTCCGCCACCAGGGCCCCTAACTATGGCTACACCTTC; CDR3: CASSSATRAPNYGYTF; size: NA; D: NA; J: TRBJ1-2; V: TRBV3-1/TRBV3-2
DNA: TGTGCCAGCAGCCAAGACCCGGCCGGGGAGCAGTACTTC; CDR3: CASSQDPAGEQYF; size: NA; D: NA; J: TRBJ2-7; V: TRBV14
DNA: TGTGCCAGCAGCGCTACTAGCGGGGGGGCCGGGGGCACAGATACGCAGTATTTT; CDR3: CASSATSGGAGGTDTQYF; size: NA; D: TRBD2; J: TRBJ2-3; V: TRBV7-6
DNA: TGTGCCAGCAGTGCGCCGGGGGGGGCGACCGGGGAGCTGTTTTTT; CDR3: CASSAPGGATGELFF; size: NA; D: TRBD2; J: TRBJ2-2; V: TRBV9
DNA: TGCGCCAGCAGTCTCCTAGGGGAGACCCAGTACTTC; CDR3: CASSLLGETQYF; size: NA; D: NA; J: TRBJ2-5; V: TRBV5-1
DNA: TGTGCCAGCAGCTTTCGTGGACAACCTAGCAATCAGCCCCAGCATTTT; CDR3: CASSFRGQPSNQPQHF; size: NA; D: NA; J: TRBJ1-5; V: TRBV5-6
DNA: TGTGCCAGTAGTCCCTCCGGGCAATTCTCGCCGACACAAGAATACAATGAGCAGTTCTTC; CDR3: CASSPSGQFSPTQEYNEQFF; size: NA; D: NA; J: TRBJ2-1; V: TRBV19
DNA: TGCGCCAGCAGCTTGGGACCGGCAACTAATGAAAAACTGTTTTTT; CDR3: CASSLGPATNEKLFF; size: NA; D: NA; J: TRBJ1-4; V: TRBV5-1
DNA: TGCGCCAGCAGTCAATCTGGTGGCCTTGGGGCCTACGAGCAGTACTTC; CDR3: CASSQSGGLGAYEQYF; size: NA; D: NA; J: TRBJ2-7; V: TRBV23-1
DNA: TGTGCCAGTAGATCCGACCCGAGGGCCTTGGGTGGGGAGCTGTTTTTT; CDR3: CASRSDPRALGGELFF; size: NA; D: NA; J: TRBJ2-2; V: TRBV19
DNA: TGTGCCAGCAGCTTGGGAGGGGCTGTAGGCTACACCTTC; CDR3: CASSLGGAVGYTF; size: NA; D: NA; J: TRBJ1-2; V: TRBV5-4
DNA: TGTGCCAGCAGCGGGTCCGCGGGGGAGTATGGCTACACCTTC; CDR3: CASSGSAGEYGYTF; size: NA; D: NA; J: TRBJ1-2; V: TRBV7-9
DNA: TGTGCCAGCAGCTTAGTTTTACAGGGGGCACATGGCTACACCTTC; CDR3: CASSLVLQGAHGYTF; size: NA; D: TRBD1; J: TRBJ1-2; V: TRBV7-9
DNA: TGTGCCAGCAGCTTAGTTTCTATTACGACCTACGAGCAGTACTTC; CDR3: CASSLVSITTYEQYF; size: NA; D: NA; J: TRBJ2-7; V: TRBV7-2
DNA: TGTGCCAGCAGCCGCAAACCGGGACATGAGAACACCGGGGAGCTGTTTTTT; CDR3: CASSRKPGHENTGELFF; size: few; D: NA; J: TRBJ2-2; V: TRBV11-2
DNA: TGTGCCAGCAGAATGGGGACAGGGAGATGGTATGGCTACACCTTC; CDR3: CASRMGTGRWYGYTF; size: few; D: TRBD1; J: TRBJ1-2; V: TRBV28
DNA: TGTGCCAGCAGCTTCGACAGGGGCTCTGGAAACACCATATATTTT; CDR3: CASSFDRGSGNTIYF; size: NA; D: TRBD1; J: TRBJ1-3; V: TRBV7-2
DNA: TGCAGTGCCTACGGGAACACTGAAGCTTTCTTT; CDR3: CSAYGNTEAFF; size: NA; D: NA; J: TRBJ1-1; V: TRBV20-1
DNA: TGCAGCGTTGAACTGGGACAGGGTGGGTACGAGCAGTACTTC; CDR3: CSVELGQGGYEQYF; size: NA; D: TRBD1; J: TRBJ2-7; V: TRBV29-1
DNA: TGTGCCACCAGCGCCCTAGGTGGGGGCGGCACTGAAGCTTTCTTT; CDR3: CATSALGGGGTEAFF; size: NA; D: NA; J: TRBJ1-1; V: TRBV15
DNA: TGTGCCTGGAGCTGGCGGGCCTCCCGGGAAACTGAAGCTTTCTTT; CDR3: CAWSWRASRETEAFF; size: NA; D: NA; J: TRBJ1-1; V: TRBV30
DNA: TGTGCCAGCAGCGGGACAGGGCTAAGCTACGAGCAGTACTTC; CDR3: CASSGTGLSYEQYF; size: once; D: TRBD1; J: TRBJ2-7; V: TRBV7-9
DNA: TGTGCCAGCAGTCGTGGGGGAGAGACCCAGTACTTC; CDR3: CASSRGGETQYF; size: NA; D: NA; J: TRBJ2-5; V: TRBV6-5
DNA: TGTGCCAGCTCACATGGGACCCGCACTGAAGCTTTCTTT; CDR3: CASSHGTRTEAFF; size: NA; D: NA; J: TRBJ1-1; V: TRBV18
DNA: TGTGCCAGCAGCTACACAGCGAACACTGAAGCTTTCTTT; CDR3: CASSYTANTEAFF; size: NA; D: NA; J: TRBJ1-1; V: TRBV5-4
DNA: TGTGCCACCAGTGATTTGGGGCTAGGGGCCGGTAACTATGGCTACACCTTC; CDR3: CATSDLGLGAGNYGYTF; size: NA; D: NA; J: TRBJ1-2; V: TRBV24-1
DNA: TGTGCCAGCTCACCAGGGACGGAGAGATCACCCCTCCACTTT; CDR3: CASSPGTERSPLHF; size: NA; D: NA; J: TRBJ1-6; V: TRBV18
DNA: TGTGCCAGCTCACCCAACCTGCTCGGGACAGGGCTGACACCCCTCCACTTT; CDR3: CASSPNLLGTGLTPLHF; size: NA; D: TRBD1; J: TRBJ1-6; V: TRBV18
DNA: TGTGCCACCTTAAGGACAGGGGGCACTGAAGCTTTCTTT; CDR3: CATLRTGGTEAFF; size: NA; D: TRBD1; J: TRBJ1-1; V: TRBV19
DNA: TGTGCCAGCAGTCCGCAGGGTAAAAGAGGAACTTACGAGCAGTACTTC; CDR3: CASSPQGKRGTYEQYF; size: NA; D: NA; J: TRBJ2-7; V: TRBV27
DNA: TGCGCCAGCAGCTCTGACGGGGGAATGAGGAACACCATATATTTT; CDR3: CASSSDGGMRNTIYF; size: once; D: NA; J: TRBJ1-3; V: TRBV5-1
DNA: TGTGCCTGGAGCGCCACAGGGACCTATGGCTACACCTTC; CDR3: CAWSATGTYGYTF; size: NA; D: NA; J: TRBJ1-2; V: TRBV30
DNA: TGTGCCAGCAGCTTAGGAAAAGAGACCCAGTACTTC; CDR3: CASSLGKETQYF; size: NA; D: NA; J: TRBJ2-5; V: TRBV7-2
DNA: TGTGCCAGCAGCGTACAGGGTATACCTGGAAACACCATATATTTT; CDR3: CASSVQGIPGNTIYF; size: once; D: NA; J: TRBJ1-3; V: TRBV9
DNA: TGTGCCAGCAGTTCGACAGGGGCGAATTCACCCCTCCACTTT; CDR3: CASSSTGANSPLHF; size: NA; D: TRBD1; J: TRBJ1-6; V: TRBV11-2
DNA: TGTGCCAGCTCACGGAAGACAGGGGAGGTCGGGGAGCTGTTTTTT; CDR3: CASSRKTGEVGELFF; size: NA; D: TRBD1; J: TRBJ2-2; V: TRBV18
DNA: TGCGCCAGCAGCTTGGTAGCGGGGGTGTACAATGAGCAGTTCTTC; CDR3: CASSLVAGVYNEQFF; size: NA; D: TRBD2; J: TRBJ2-1; V: TRBV5-1
DNA: TGTGCCAGCAGTGAAGCCGGAATCGGGGAGCTGTTTTTT; CDR3: CASSEAGIGELFF; size: NA; D: NA; J: TRBJ2-2; V: TRBV2
DNA: TGTGCCAGCAGCCAAGGGACGGTCATCTTTTACGAGCAGTACTTC; CDR3: CASSQGTVIFYEQYF; size: NA; D: NA; J: TRBJ2-7; V: TRBV14
DNA: TGTGCCAGCAGCCCCAGCGGGGGACGCTCCTACGAGCAGTACTTC; CDR3: CASSPSGGRSYEQYF; size: NA; D: TRBD2; J: TRBJ2-7; V: TRBV7-9